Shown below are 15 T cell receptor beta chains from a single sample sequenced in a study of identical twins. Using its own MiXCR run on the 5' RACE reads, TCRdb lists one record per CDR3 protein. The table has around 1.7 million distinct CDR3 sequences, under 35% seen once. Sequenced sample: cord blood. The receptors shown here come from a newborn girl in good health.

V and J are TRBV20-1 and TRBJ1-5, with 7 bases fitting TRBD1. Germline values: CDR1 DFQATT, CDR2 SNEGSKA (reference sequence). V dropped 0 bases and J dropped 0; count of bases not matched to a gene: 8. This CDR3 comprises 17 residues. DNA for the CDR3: TGCAGTGCTAGAGATCCGGGACAGACCTATAGCAATCAGCCCCAGCATTTT. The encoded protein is CSARDPGQTYSNQPQHF.

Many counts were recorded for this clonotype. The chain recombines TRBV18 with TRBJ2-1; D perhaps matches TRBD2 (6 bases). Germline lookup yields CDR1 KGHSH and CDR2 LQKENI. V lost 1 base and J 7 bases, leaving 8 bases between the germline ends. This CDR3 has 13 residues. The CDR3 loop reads CASSPRGGNEQFF. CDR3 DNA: TGTGCCAGCTCACCACGAGGAGGGAATGAGCAGTTCTTC.

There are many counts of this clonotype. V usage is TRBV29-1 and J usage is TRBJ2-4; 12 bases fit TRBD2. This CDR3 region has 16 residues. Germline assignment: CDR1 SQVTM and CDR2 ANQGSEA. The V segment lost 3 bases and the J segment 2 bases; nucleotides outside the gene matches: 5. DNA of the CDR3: TGCAGCGTTGAGCCTAGCGGGGGGGTTTCCAAAAACATTCAGTACTTC. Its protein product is CSVEPSGGVSKNIQYF.

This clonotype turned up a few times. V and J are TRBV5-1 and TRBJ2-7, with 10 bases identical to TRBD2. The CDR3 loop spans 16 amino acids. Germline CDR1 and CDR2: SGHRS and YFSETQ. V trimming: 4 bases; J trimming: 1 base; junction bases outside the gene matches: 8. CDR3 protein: CASSQLAGGSSYEQYF. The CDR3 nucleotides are TGCGCCAGCAGCCAGTTAGCGGGGGGCTCTTCCTACGAGCAGTACTTC.

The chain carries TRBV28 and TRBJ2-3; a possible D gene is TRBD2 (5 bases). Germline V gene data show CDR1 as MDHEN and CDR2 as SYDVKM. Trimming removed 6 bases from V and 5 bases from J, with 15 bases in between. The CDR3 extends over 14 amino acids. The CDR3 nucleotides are TGTGCCAGCAGCCCAATCGGGATAGGAGATACGCAGTATTTT. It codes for CASSPIGIGDTQYF.

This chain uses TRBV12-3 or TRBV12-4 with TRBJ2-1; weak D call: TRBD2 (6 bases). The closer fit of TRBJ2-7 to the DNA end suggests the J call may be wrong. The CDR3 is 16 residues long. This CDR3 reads CASIVEGAGPYNEQYF. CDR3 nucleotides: TGTGCCAGCATCGTAGAGGGTGCGGGGCCCTACAATGAGCAGTACTTC.

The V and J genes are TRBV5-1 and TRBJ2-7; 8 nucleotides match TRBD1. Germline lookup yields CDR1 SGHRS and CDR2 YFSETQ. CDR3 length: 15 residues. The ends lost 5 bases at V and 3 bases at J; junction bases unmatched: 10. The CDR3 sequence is CASRVDRARLYEQYF. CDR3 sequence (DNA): TGCGCCAGCAGAGTGGACAGGGCGAGGCTCTACGAGCAGTACTTC.

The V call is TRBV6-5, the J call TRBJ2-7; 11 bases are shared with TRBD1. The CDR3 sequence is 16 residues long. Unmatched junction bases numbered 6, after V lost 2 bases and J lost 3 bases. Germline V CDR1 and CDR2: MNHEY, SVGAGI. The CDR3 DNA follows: TGTGCCAGCAGTTACGCCACCGGGACAGGGGGCTACGAGCAGTACTTC. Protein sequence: CASSYATGTGGYEQYF.

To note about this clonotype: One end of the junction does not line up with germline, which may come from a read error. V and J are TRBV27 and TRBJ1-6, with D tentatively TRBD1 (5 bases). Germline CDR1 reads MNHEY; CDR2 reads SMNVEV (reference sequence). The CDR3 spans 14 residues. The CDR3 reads CASSHDSYNSPPHF. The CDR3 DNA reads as TGTGCCAGCAGTCACGACAGTTATAATTCACCCCCCCACTTT.

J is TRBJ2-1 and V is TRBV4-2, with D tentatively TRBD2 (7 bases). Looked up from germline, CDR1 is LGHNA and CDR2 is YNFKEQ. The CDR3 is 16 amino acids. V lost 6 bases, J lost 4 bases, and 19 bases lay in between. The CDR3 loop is CASRHGGGSGYNEQFF. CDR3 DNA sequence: TGTGCCAGCAGACATGGGGGCGGGAGTGGGTACAATGAGCAGTTCTTC.

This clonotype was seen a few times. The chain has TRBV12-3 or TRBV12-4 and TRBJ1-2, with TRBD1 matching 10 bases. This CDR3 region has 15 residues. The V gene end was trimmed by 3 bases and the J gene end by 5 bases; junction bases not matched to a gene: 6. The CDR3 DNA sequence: TGTGCCAGCAGTTTGGGGACAGGGGCCTATTATGGCTACACCTTC. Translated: CASSLGTGAYYGYTF.

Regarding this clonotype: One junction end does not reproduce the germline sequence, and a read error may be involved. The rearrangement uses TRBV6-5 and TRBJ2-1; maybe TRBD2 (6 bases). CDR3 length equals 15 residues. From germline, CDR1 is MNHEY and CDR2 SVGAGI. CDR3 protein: CASRSPEGTYNKQFF. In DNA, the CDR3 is TGTGCCAGCAGATCCCCGGAGGGCACTTACAATAAGCAGTTCTTC.

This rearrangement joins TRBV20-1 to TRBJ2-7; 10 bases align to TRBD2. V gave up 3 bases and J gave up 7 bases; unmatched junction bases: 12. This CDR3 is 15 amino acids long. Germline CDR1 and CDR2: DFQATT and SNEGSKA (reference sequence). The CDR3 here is CSARRSGGPRNEQYF. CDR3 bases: TGCAGTGCTAGGCGTAGCGGGGGGCCACGAAATGAGCAGTACTTC.

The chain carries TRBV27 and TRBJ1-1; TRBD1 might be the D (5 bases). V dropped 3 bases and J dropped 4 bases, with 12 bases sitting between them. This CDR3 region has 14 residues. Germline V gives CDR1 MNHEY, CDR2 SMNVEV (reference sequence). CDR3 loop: CASSLAGTVTEAFF. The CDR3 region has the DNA TGTGCCAGCAGTTTGGCCGGGACGGTCACTGAAGCTTTCTTT.

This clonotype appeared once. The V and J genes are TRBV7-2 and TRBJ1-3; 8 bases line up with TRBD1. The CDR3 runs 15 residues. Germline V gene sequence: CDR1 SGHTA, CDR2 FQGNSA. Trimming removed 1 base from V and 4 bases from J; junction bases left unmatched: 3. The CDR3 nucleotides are TGTGCCAGCAGCTTAGGACAGGGGTGGGGAAACACCATATATTTT. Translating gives CASSLGQGWGNTIYF.